This T cell receptor (beta chain) was captured in a study of glioma-infiltrating T cells after dendritic cell vaccination. This table comes from immunoSEQ multiplex PCR, and its TCRdb copy is limited to in-frame clones, with some not included. The data hold tens of thousands of clones, with around 81% observed a single time. This CDR3 spans 15 amino acids. Trimming stripped 8 bases from V and 2 bases from J, with 19 bases between. Germline V lookup: CDR1 SNHLY, CDR2 FYNNEI. The TCR was taken from a human donor with glioblastoma. Material: blood, obtained before dendritic cell vaccination. V is TRBV2 and J is TRBJ2-7; perhaps TRBD2 as D (5 bases). The DNA of the CDR3 is TGTGCCAGCGGCCTTGAGGGATCAGGAACCTACGAGCAGTACTTC. Its translation: CASGLEGSGTYEQYF.